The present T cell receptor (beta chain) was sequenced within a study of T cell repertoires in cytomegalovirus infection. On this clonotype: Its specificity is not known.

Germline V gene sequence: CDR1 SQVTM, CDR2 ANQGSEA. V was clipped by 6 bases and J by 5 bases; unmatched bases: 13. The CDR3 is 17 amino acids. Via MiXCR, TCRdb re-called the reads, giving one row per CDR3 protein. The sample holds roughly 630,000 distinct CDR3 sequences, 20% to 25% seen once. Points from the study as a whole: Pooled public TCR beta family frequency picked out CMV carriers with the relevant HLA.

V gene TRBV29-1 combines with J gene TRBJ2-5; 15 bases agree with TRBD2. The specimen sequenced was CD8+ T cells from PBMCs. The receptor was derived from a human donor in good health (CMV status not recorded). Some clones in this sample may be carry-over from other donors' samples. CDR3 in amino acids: CSVSAGLAGGPWETQYF. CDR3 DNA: TGCAGCGTCTCCGCTGGACTAGCGGGGGGGCCTTGGGAGACCCAGTACTTC.